Here is one T cell receptor beta chain with its context. No base quality values were provided; no much bigger clone lies one nucleotide off. The treatment or condition label for this specimen denotes: live attenuated yellow fever vaccine strain. A standard Ficoll-Paque protocol was used to isolate PBMCs from peripheral blood. Epitope-specific CD8 T cells were sorted using a dextramer loaded with the yellow fever NS4B epitope peptide, with anti-CD3 and anti-CD8 staining. RNA was extracted with TriZol from bulk PBMCs, CD4 and CD8 fractions, and dextramer-positive and dextramer-negative fractions. This sample is drawn from a study of T cells after yellow fever vaccination (dated by TCRdb to the late 2010s). In the study overall: The SMART-Seq v4 Ultra Low Input RNA kit was used to prepare libraries from fractions with low cell numbers. To follow T-cell clones before and after primary and booster YFV17D yellow fever vaccination, bulk TCR alpha and beta repertoires were sequenced over time. Two healthy male donors, one aged 18 to 29 and one aged 30 to 40 years, made up the cohort. Blood was drawn at multiple timepoints before and after primary and secondary immunization, with bulk PBMC replicates and cell subsets isolated.

TCR cDNA was synthesized by 5'RACE template switching, which introduced a universal primer site and unique molecular identifiers. Priming for cDNA synthesis came from both the TCR alpha and TCR beta constant segments. Library amplification used two PCR steps, and the second PCR step added sample barcodes and sequencing adapters. Sequencing of libraries was performed on Illumina HiSeq 2500 (2x100 bp) or NovaSeq (2x150 bp). As for how the authors treated the data: Demultiplexing of reads and collapsing into UMI consensus sequences were performed with MIGEC, and V(D)J alignment was carried out with MiXCR. Clonotypes responding to the vaccine were identified with edgeR on replicate PBMC samples, with the criteria of FDR below 0.01 and a log2 fold change above 5 up to day 15. Each bulk clonotype received a CD4 or CD8 identity based on whether the sequenced CD4 or CD8 repertoire contained that clonotype at higher abundance. A clonotype counted as NS4B-specific if enriched at least 10-fold in dextramer-positive versus dextramer-negative fractions, with CD4-biased clonotypes left out. In TCRdb, the public reads were trimmed at Q25 with fastp and aligned with MiXCR, with productive beta chains retained. Each record represents a unique CDR3 protein, reported with the most common genes and DNA among its rows. The authors' filters were not applied to this entry. The table for this sample lists some 100,000 distinct CDR3 sequences; about 8.4% of them were counted only once. Over 15% of the sample is held by the ten biggest clonotypes.

Results the study describes overall, beyond this receptor: A small fraction of clonotypes showed up in both the CD4 and CD8 compartments, probably as a result of convergent recombination. Computational filtering was needed because FACS-sorted repertoires could contain abundant contaminating clonotypes from the bulk population. Because only a couple of donors were included in the study, the extent to which the findings can be generalized is limited. The secondary T-cell response was weaker than the primary response but faster, peaking on day 5 instead of day 15. Most clones expanded after primary vaccination (approximately 97% of CD4 and around 88% of CD8) were re-detected after the booster, suggesting that broad memory maintenance occurred.

Sample: CD8+ T cells not binding an NS4B(214-222) dextramer, sorted from PBMCs, taken more than 13 days after the first yellow fever vaccination. This specimen's cell subset or site label, per the study, means: NS4B epitope dextramer-negative CD8 T cells. This clonotype was obtained from a young man who received the YFV17D yellow fever vaccine.

The CDR3 region reads CASSIWLQETQYF. The sequenced DNA: TGTGCCAGTAGTATATGGCTCCAAGAGACCCAGTACTTC. The chain couples TRBV19 to TRBJ2-5; the D gene lacks a confident call. The CDR3 numbers 13 residues from cysteine through phenylalanine. This entry keeps only the CDR3 DNA: 39 bases, framed from base 1. V lost 2 bases and J lost 1 base; the stretch between them is 5 bases long. Reading the germline V gene (reference sequence) gives CDR1 LNHDA and CDR2 SQIVND.